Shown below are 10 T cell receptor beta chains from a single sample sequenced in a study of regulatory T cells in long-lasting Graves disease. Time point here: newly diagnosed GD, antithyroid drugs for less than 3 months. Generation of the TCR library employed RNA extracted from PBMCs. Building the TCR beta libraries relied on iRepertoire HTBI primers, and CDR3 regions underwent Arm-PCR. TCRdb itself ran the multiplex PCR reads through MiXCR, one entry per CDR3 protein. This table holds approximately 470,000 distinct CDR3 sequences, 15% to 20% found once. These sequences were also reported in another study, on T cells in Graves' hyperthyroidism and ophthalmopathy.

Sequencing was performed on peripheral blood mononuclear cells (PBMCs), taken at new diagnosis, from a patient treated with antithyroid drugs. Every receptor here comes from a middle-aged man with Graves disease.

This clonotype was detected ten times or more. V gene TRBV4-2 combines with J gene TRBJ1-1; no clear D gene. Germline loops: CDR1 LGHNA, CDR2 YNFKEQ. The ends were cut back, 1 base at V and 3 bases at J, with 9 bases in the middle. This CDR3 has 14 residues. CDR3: CASSQGIGDTEAFF. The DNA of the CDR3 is TGTGCCAGCAGCCAAGGGATTGGGGACACTGAAGCTTTCTTT.

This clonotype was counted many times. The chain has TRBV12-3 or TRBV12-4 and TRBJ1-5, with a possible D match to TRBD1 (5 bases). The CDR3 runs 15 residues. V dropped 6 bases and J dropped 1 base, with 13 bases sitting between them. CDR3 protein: CASSLGGSSNQPQHF. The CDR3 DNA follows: TGTGCCAGCAGCTTGGGGGGTTCCAGCAATCAGCCCCAGCATTTT.

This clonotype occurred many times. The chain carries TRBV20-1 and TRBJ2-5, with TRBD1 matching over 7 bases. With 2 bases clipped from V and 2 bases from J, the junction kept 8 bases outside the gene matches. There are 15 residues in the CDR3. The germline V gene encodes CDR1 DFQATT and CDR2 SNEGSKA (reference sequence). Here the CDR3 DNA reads TGCAGTGCTAGAAAATATCGGGACAGTCAAGAGACCCAGTACTTC. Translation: CSARKYRDSQETQYF.

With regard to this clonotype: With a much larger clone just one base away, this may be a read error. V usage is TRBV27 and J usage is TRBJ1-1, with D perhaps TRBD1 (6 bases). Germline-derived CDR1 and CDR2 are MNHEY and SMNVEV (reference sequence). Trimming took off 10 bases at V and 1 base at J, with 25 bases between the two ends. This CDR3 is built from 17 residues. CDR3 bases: TGTGCCAACGGTGACGGGGTTCGGGGACACGAGAACACTGAAGCTTTCTTT. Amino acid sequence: CANGDGVRGHENTEAFF.

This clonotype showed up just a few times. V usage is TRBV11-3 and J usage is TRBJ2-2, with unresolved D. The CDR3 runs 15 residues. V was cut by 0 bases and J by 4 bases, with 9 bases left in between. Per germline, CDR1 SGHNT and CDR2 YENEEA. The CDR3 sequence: CASSLEAITTGELFF. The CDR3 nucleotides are TGTGCCAGCAGCTTAGAGGCCATCACCACCGGGGAGCTGTTTTTT. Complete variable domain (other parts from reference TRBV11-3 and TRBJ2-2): EAGVVQSPRYKIIEKKQPVAFWCNPISGHNTLYWYLQNLGQGPELLIRYENEEAVDDSQLPKDRFSAERLKGVDSTLKIQPAELGDSAVYLCASSLEAITTGELFFGEGSRLTVL.

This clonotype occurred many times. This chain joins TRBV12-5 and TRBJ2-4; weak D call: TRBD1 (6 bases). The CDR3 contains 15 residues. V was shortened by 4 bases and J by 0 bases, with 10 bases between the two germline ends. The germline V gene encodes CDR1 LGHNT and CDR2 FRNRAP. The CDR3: CASGSDSRAKNIQYF. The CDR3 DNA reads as TGTGCTAGTGGTTCGGACAGCCGAGCCAAAAACATTCAGTACTTC.

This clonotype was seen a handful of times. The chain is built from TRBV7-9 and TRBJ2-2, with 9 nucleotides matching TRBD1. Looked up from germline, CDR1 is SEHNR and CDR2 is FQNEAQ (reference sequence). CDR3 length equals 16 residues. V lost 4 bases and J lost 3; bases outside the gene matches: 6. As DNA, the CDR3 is TGTGCCAGCAGCTCGGGACAGGGTGACGACACCGGGGAGCTGTTTTTT. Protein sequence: CASSSGQGDDTGELFF.

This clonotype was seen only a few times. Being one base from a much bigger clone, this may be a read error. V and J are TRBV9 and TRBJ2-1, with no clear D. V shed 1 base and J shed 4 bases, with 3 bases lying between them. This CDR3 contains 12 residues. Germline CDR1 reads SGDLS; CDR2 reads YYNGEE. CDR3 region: CASSVSYNEQFF. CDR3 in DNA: TGTGCCAGCAGCGTAAGTTACAATGAGCAGTTCTTC. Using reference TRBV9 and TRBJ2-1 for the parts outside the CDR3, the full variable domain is DSGVTQTPKHLITATGQRVTLRCSPRSGDLSVYWYQQSLDQGLQFLIQYYNGEERAKGNILERFSAQQFPDLHSELNLSSLELGDSALYFCASSVSYNEQFFGPGTRLTVL.

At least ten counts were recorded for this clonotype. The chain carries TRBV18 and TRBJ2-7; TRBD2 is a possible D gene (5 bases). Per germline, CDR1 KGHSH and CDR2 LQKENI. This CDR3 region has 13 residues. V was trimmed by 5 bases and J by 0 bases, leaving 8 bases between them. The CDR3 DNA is TGTGCCAGCTCAACCGGGATCTCCTACGAGCAGTACTTC. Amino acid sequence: CASSTGISYEQYF.

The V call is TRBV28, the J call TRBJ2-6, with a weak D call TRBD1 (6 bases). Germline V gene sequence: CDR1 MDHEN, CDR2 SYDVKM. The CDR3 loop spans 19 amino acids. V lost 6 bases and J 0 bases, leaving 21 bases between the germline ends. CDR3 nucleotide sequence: TGTGCCAGCAGCTCCCAAAGGTGGACAGAGCTCTCTGGGGCCAACGTCCTGACTTTC. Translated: CASSSQRWTELSGANVLTF.